Following are 15 T cell receptor beta chains from one sample sequenced in a study of cytomegalovirus exposure and HLA in healthy donors. Data came from immunoSEQ multiplex PCR; TCRdb stores just in-frame clones and leaves some out. Of 55,000 to 75,000 clones in the sample, 95% were seen once. Sequencing was done on a sample of PBMCs. These receptors all come from a woman under 30 in good health and CMV-seropositive.

On this clone: Within the sample, other DNA sequences also encode this same CDR3. The CDR3 loop reads CASSGTGGNQPQHF. The CDR3 region has the DNA TGTGCCAGTTCCGGGACAGGGGGCAATCAGCCCCAGCATTTT. V usage is TRBV19 and J usage is TRBJ1-5; 10 bases match TRBD1. Per the germline V gene, CDR1 is LNHDA and CDR2 is SQIVND (reference sequence). Losses at the gene ends were 8 bases for V and 2 bases for J; bases not matched to a gene: 3. The CDR3 runs 14 residues.

The CDR3 region is CASSPPLAGASEQYF. DNA of the CDR3: TGTGCCAGCTCACCCCCACTAGCGGGGGCTAGCGAGCAGTACTTC. The chain couples TRBV18 to TRBJ2-7, with 11 positions matching TRBD2. CDR3 length: 15 amino acids. V was clipped by 3 bases and J by 6 bases; unmatched bases: 7. CDR1 and CDR2 (germline): KGHSH, LQKENI.

V is TRBV7-2 and J is TRBJ2-7, with 15 bases lining up with TRBD2. Germline-derived CDR1 and CDR2 are SGHTA and FQGNSA. The CDR3 has 15 residues. J was trimmed by 7 bases and V by 1 base; bases with no gene match: 2. The CDR3 region is CASSLGGLAGGEQYF. The CDR3 DNA follows: TGTGCCAGCAGCTTAGGTGGACTAGCGGGAGGGGAGCAGTACTTC.

This clone was recorded once. This rearrangement joins TRBV6-5 to TRBJ1-1, with D unresolved. The CDR3 is made up of 13 amino acids. Germline CDR1 and CDR2: MNHEY and SVGAGI. V lost 2 bases and J lost 5, with 9 bases in between. The CDR3 nucleotides read TGTGCCAGCAGTTACGTTCGAGAGACTGAAGCTTTCTTT. Its protein is CASSYVRETEAFF.

CDR3 in amino acids: CASTVKNTEAFF. The CDR3, as DNA: TGTGCCAGCACCGTTAAGAACACTGAAGCTTTCTTT. V is TRBV6-1 and J is TRBJ1-1, with D unclear. The V and J ends lost 7 bases and 1 base respectively, with 7 bases between them. The CDR3 spans 12 residues. Germline lookup yields CDR1 MNHNS and CDR2 SASEGT.

V and J are TRBV2 and TRBJ1-1; D may be TRBD1 (5 bases). Germline values: CDR1 SNHLY, CDR2 FYNNEI. The CDR3 sequence is 14 residues long. V lost 7 bases, J lost 0 bases, and 12 bases lay in between. For the CDR3, the DNA is TGTGCCAGCACGGAAACAGGCCTGAACACTGAAGCTTTCTTT. It is translated as CASTETGLNTEAFF.

V and J are TRBV9 and TRBJ2-2; 8 bases line up with TRBD2. Germline V gene lookup returns CDR1 SGDLS and CDR2 YYNGEE. CDR3 length equals 14 residues. V shed 6 bases, J shed 2 bases, and the junction held 3 bases outside the gene matches. The CDR3 nucleotides are TGTGCCAGCACGGGGGGGCACAACACCGGGGAGCTGTTTTTT. Its translation: CASTGGHNTGELFF.

This sequence joins TRBV27 and TRBJ1-3, with a weak D call TRBD1 (5 bases). Germline loops: CDR1 MNHEY, CDR2 SMNVEV (reference sequence). The CDR3 consists of 20 residues. The V gene lost 6 bases and the J gene lost 8 bases, with 35 bases spanning the gap. The CDR3 DNA reads as TGTGCCAGCAGCCGGATTTGGCCGAGGCACGTTACAGGACCCGGCGACACCATATATTTT. Protein product: CASSRIWPRHVTGPGDTIYF.

This chain joins TRBV7-3 and TRBJ2-1; 9 positions match TRBD2. Germline CDR1 is SGHTA and CDR2 is FQGTGA. V shed 3 bases and J 10 bases; nucleotides not matched to a gene: 10. The CDR3 is 15 residues long. The CDR3 DNA sequence: TGTGCCAGCAGCTTTAGCGGGGGCCTTCCAGGGGAGCAGTTCTTC. It encodes CASSFSGGLPGEQFF.

This chain joins TRBV6-1 and TRBJ2-1, with a possible D match to TRBD2 (6 bases). V was trimmed by 3 bases and J by 2 bases, leaving 23 bases between them. The germline CDR1 and CDR2 sequences are MNHNS and SASEGT. The CDR3 extends over 19 amino acids. In nucleotides, the CDR3 is TGTGCCAGCAGTGATCGGGGGACCCAAACCACCTTCACCTACAATGAGCAGTTCTTC. It yields the protein CASSDRGTQTTFTYNEQFF.

The CDR3 is CASNPAGSPQAEQFF. The CDR3 DNA follows: TGTGCCAGCAACCCAGCGGGATCCCCCCAAGCTGAGCAGTTCTTC. The chain combines TRBV2 with TRBJ2-1; 7 bases align to TRBD2. Germline trimming cut 7 bases from V and 9 bases from J; bases unmatched to any gene: 15. Germline assignment: CDR1 SNHLY and CDR2 FYNNEI. CDR3 length: 15 residues.

This sequence joins TRBV18 and TRBJ2-7, with a possible D match to TRBD1 (6 bases). V lost 2 bases and J lost 5, with 19 bases in between. The CDR3 has 16 residues. CDR1 is KGHSH and CDR2 is LQKENI in the germline V gene. The CDR3: CASSPAIDRNPDEQYF. CDR3 nucleotide sequence: TGTGCCAGCTCACCAGCCATTGACAGGAACCCCGACGAGCAGTACTTC.

The V call is TRBV9, the J call TRBJ2-5; TRBD2 is a possible D gene (6 bases). CDR1 is SGDLS, CDR2 YYNGEE, per germline. V lost 1 base and J lost 3, with 10 bases in between. The CDR3 consists of 14 residues. CDR3 protein: CASSVLPSEETQYF. In nucleotides, the CDR3 is TGTGCCAGCAGCGTATTGCCTAGCGAAGAGACCCAGTACTTC.

The CDR3: CASTFSRASGTDTQYF. CDR3 DNA sequence: TGTGCCAGCACCTTTTCGCGAGCTAGCGGCACAGATACGCAGTATTTT. The rearrangement uses TRBV11-2 and TRBJ2-3; D is perhaps TRBD2 (6 bases). CDR3 length equals 16 residues. In germline, CDR1 is SGHAT, CDR2 FQNNGV. Trimming cost V 7 bases and J 1 base, with 18 bases left between them.

The V and J genes are TRBV7-3 and TRBJ2-5, with no clear D. The germline gives CDR1 SGHTA, CDR2 FQGTGA. V shed 2 bases and J shed 2 bases, with 6 bases lying between them. The CDR3 sequence is 13 residues long. Written as DNA, the CDR3 is TGTGCCAGCAGCTTAGGAGCTCAAGAGACCCAGTACTTC. Translated, it gives CASSLGAQETQYF.